The next 26 T cell receptor beta chains were all read from a single sample in a study of early T cells in non-severe SARS-CoV-2 infection. Each CDR3 protein is one row after TCRdb ran MiXCR on the 5' RACE reads. The sample lists tens of thousands of distinct CDR3 sequences, about 12% occurring once. Sequenced input: whole blood. These TCRs come from an adult who was a healthcare worker with PCR-confirmed SARS-CoV-2 infection or an uninfected control (not recorded which).

This rearrangement joins TRBV2 to TRBJ2-1, with no clear D. The germline gives CDR1 SNHLY, CDR2 FYNNEI. This CDR3 is built from 15 residues. Between the trimmed V and J ends, which lost 1 base and 9 bases, there was a span of 16 bases. CDR3 sequence (DNA): TGTGCCAGCAGTGAAGAGAAGAATCGGATGGGTGAGCAGTTCTTC. Translated: CASSEEKNRMGEQFF.

This clonotype was counted many times. The chain uses TRBV20-1 and TRBJ1-1; D gene unclear. The CDR3 runs 12 residues. CDR1 DFQATT and CDR2 SNEGSKA come from the germline V gene (reference sequence). Deletions cut 2 bases from V and 1 base from J, with 5 bases between. CDR3 sequence reads: CSARKTNTEAFF. The CDR3 nucleotides are TGCAGTGCTAGAAAGACGAACACTGAAGCTTTCTTT.

This clonotype was counted a few times. The chain carries TRBV6-2 or TRBV6-3 and TRBJ2-3; the match to TRBD2 covers 12 bases. The V gene end was trimmed by 6 bases and the J gene end by 4 bases; junction bases not matched to a gene: 8. This CDR3 region has 16 residues. Germline V gene sequence: CDR1 MNHEY, CDR2 SVGEGT. CDR3: CASRPRLAGASDTQYF. Written as DNA, the CDR3 is TGTGCCAGCAGGCCCCGACTAGCGGGAGCTTCAGATACGCAGTATTTT.

This clonotype was picked up many times. V usage is TRBV20-1 and J usage is TRBJ2-1; D call uncertain. The V and J ends lost 0 bases and 4 bases respectively, with 13 bases between them. CDR1 and CDR2 (germline): DFQATT, SNEGSKA (reference sequence). The CDR3 consists of 15 residues. DNA for the CDR3: TGCAGTGCTAGAGATAACTCACTTCCGTACAATGAGCAGTTCTTC. Translated: CSARDNSLPYNEQFF.

This clonotype showed up many times. The rearrangement links TRBV18 to TRBJ2-7, with 10 bases aligning to TRBD1. Germline CDR1 and CDR2: KGHSH and LQKENI. Trimming cost V 4 bases and J 2 bases; bases outside gene matches: 5. This CDR3 has 15 residues. Here the CDR3 DNA reads TGTGCCAGCTCACTTCCCGGGACAGGGGCCTACGAGCAGTACTTC. It codes for CASSLPGTGAYEQYF.

This clonotype occurred many times. This chain links TRBV27 with TRBJ2-1; D unresolved. Germline V gene lookup returns CDR1 MNHEY and CDR2 SMNVEV (reference sequence). V lost 7 bases and J 5 bases, leaving 9 bases between the germline ends. CDR3 length: 12 residues. Here the CDR3 reads CASKGRNNEQFF. The DNA for the CDR3 is TGTGCCAGCAAAGGAAGGAACAATGAGCAGTTCTTC.

The chain employs TRBV5-4 and TRBJ1-1; D is unclear. Germline CDR1 SGHNT, CDR2 YYREEE (reference sequence). Trimming took 6 bases from V and 1 from J, leaving 7 bases between them. The CDR3 runs 12 residues. This chain's CDR3 is CASNDWNTEAFF. The DNA for the CDR3 is TGTGCCAGCAACGACTGGAACACTGAAGCTTTCTTT.

This clonotype occurred many times. The CDR3 loop reads CSAKLAGVYYEQYF. CDR3 DNA sequence: TGCAGTGCTAAACTAGCGGGGGTTTACTACGAGCAGTACTTC. V gene TRBV20-1 combines with J gene TRBJ2-7; 11 nucleotides agree with TRBD2. CDR3 length: 14 residues. CDR1 and CDR2 from the germline V gene are DFQATT and SNEGSKA (reference sequence). V lost 4 bases to trimming and J lost 3 bases; unmatched junction nucleotides: 5.

Many counts were recorded for this clonotype. V usage is TRBV20-1 and J usage is TRBJ2-7; perhaps TRBD2 as D (7 bases). The V end was cut by 6 bases, the J end by 2 bases, with 20 bases between. The CDR3 length is 15 residues. Germline assignment: CDR1 DFQATT and CDR2 SNEGSKA (reference sequence). The CDR3 loop reads CSALTPGGLTYEQYF. The DNA for the CDR3 is TGCAGTGCCCTAACACCGGGGGGCCTAACCTACGAGCAGTACTTC.

This clonotype was seen repeatedly, ten times or more. The gene calls are TRBV14 and TRBJ1-6; 9 bases fit TRBD1. The germline gives CDR1 SGHDN, CDR2 FVKESK. The ends lost 3 bases at V and 7 bases at J; junction bases unmatched: 7. The CDR3 is 16 residues long. The CDR3 DNA sequence: TGTGCCAGCAGCCAGGGGACAGGGATGGGAAATTCACCCCTCCACTTT. Residues: CASSQGTGMGNSPLHF.

This clonotype has at least ten counts. CDR3 amino acids: CASSFVYRTGDSGANVLTF. The CDR3 nucleotides are TGCGCCAGCAGCTTTGTTTATCGGACAGGAGACTCTGGGGCCAACGTCCTGACTTTC. This chain uses TRBV5-1 with TRBJ2-6; the match to TRBD1 covers 7 bases. J gave up 0 bases and V 2 bases, and 11 bases lay outside the gene matches. Germline V gene sequence: CDR1 SGHRS, CDR2 YFSETQ. This CDR3 region has 19 residues.

The V and J genes are TRBV29-1 and TRBJ2-1; D is perhaps TRBD1 (8 bases). The CDR3 spans 15 residues. In germline, CDR1 is SQVTM, CDR2 ANQGSEA. Trimming cost V 5 bases and J 9 bases, with 23 bases left between them. The CDR3 spells CSVLPLAVGQGEQFF. The CDR3 DNA sequence: TGCAGCGTTCTACCTCTAGCGGTAGGACAGGGTGAGCAGTTCTTC.

In its sample, this clonotype was seen a few times. V and J are TRBV18 and TRBJ2-3, with 7 bases aligning to TRBD1. V gave up 6 bases and J gave up 0 bases; unmatched junction bases: 6. The germline V gene encodes CDR1 KGHSH and CDR2 LQKENI. This CDR3 has 15 residues. This CDR3 is CASSPTTGSTDTQYF. CDR3 coding DNA: TGTGCCAGCTCGCCTACGACAGGGAGCACAGATACGCAGTATTTT.

The chain couples TRBV29-1 to TRBJ2-7; D gene ambiguous. CDR3 length: 12 amino acids. The V and J ends lost 7 bases and 2 bases respectively, with 12 bases between them. The germline gives CDR1 SQVTM, CDR2 ANQGSEA. The CDR3 DNA is TGCAGCGCCGTCGGTGAGGCCTACGAGCAGTACTTC. This translates into CSAVGEAYEQYF.

This clonotype occurred many times. CDR3 loop: CASSRAGGSSYNEQFF. DNA for the CDR3: TGTGCCAGCAGCCGAGCGGGGGGTAGCTCCTACAATGAGCAGTTCTTC. V and J are TRBV11-2 and TRBJ2-1, with 9 positions matching TRBD2. Germline lookup yields CDR1 SGHAT and CDR2 FQNNGV. Losses at the gene ends were 5 bases for V and 0 bases for J; bases not matched to a gene: 5. The CDR3 has 16 amino acids.

This clonotype was observed a few times. The CDR3 region is CSAGTSGGVPSSTDTQYF. The DNA for the CDR3 is TGCAGTGCTGGGACTAGCGGGGGGGTACCCTCTAGCACAGATACGCAGTATTTT. The rearrangement uses TRBV20-1 and TRBJ2-3; 16 bases are shared with TRBD2. V was pared by 5 bases and J by 0 bases, with 8 bases of the junction left unmatched. The CDR3 consists of 18 residues. CDR1 and CDR2 from the germline V gene are DFQATT and SNEGSKA (reference sequence).

This chain uses TRBV12-3 or TRBV12-4 with TRBJ1-5; D is unclear. The CDR3 has 15 residues. V lost 5 bases, J lost 2 bases, and 13 bases lay in between. This CDR3 reads CASSPRLQGNQPQHF. DNA for the CDR3: TGTGCCAGCAGTCCCAGGTTGCAGGGCAATCAGCCCCAGCATTTT.

This clonotype was recorded a few times. This chain connects TRBV27 to TRBJ2-7; TRBD1 might be the D (5 bases). The germline CDR1 and CDR2 sequences are MNHEY and SMNVEV (reference sequence). Trimming pared 4 bases from V and 6 bases from J, leaving 25 bases between. This CDR3 spans 17 amino acids. This CDR3 reads CASSSTGLQGRVTEQYF. Written as DNA, the CDR3 is TGTGCCAGCAGTTCAACCGGCCTCCAGGGTCGGGTTACCGAGCAGTACTTC.

This clonotype showed up just a few times. The chain couples TRBV11-2 to TRBJ2-1; no clear D. The CDR3 contains 11 residues. The V end lost 0 bases, the J end lost 10 bases, and 4 bases lay between the germline ends. Germline CDR1 is SGHAT and CDR2 is FQNNGV. This CDR3 reads CASSLEEEQFF. As DNA, the CDR3 is TGTGCCAGCAGCTTAGAGGAGGAGCAGTTCTTC. The variable domain in full, with the rest retrieved from reference TRBV11-2 and TRBJ2-1, is EAGVAQSPRYKIIEKRQSVAFWCNPISGHATLYWYQQILGQGPKLLIQFQNNGVVDDSQLPKDRFSAERLKGVDSTLKIQPAKLEDSAVYLCASSLEEEQFFGPGTRLTVL.

This clonotype appeared once. It may be a read error: a sequence one base away is much more abundant. This CDR3 is missing its conserved last phenylalanine or tryptophan, likely due to a read error. The chain carries TRBV4-2 and TRBJ1-1; 8 nucleotides line up with TRBD1. With V trimmed by 10 bases and J by 2 bases, 3 bases remained unmatched. CDR1 and CDR2 (germline): LGHNA, YNFKEQ. The CDR3 spans 12 residues. The CDR3 bases are TGTGCCACCCAGGGGGCTAACACTGAAGCTTTCTAT. Amino acids: CATQGANTEAFY.

There are a few counts of this clonotype. This sequence joins TRBV5-5 and TRBJ2-2, with 14 nucleotides matching TRBD2. Germline-derived CDR1 and CDR2 are SGHKS and YYEKEE (reference sequence). CDR3 length: 18 residues. V lost 2 bases to trimming and J lost 2 bases; unmatched junction nucleotides: 5. For the CDR3, the DNA is TGTGCCAGCAGCTTTAAGGGACTAGCGGGAGCCAACACCGGGGAGCTGTTTTTT. Translated: CASSFKGLAGANTGELFF.

The chain couples TRBV5-1 to TRBJ2-5, with D perhaps assigned TRBD1 or TRBD2 (6 bases each). Per the germline V gene, CDR1 is SGHRS and CDR2 is YFSETQ. Trimming removed 3 bases from V and 4 bases from J, with 10 bases in between. The CDR3 is 13 amino acids. The CDR3 is CASSSGGGETQYF. Here the CDR3 DNA reads TGCGCCAGCAGCTCCGGAGGGGGAGAGACCCAGTACTTC.

The rearrangement joins TRBV29-1 to TRBJ1-1, with D uncertain. Trimming cost V 4 bases and J 3 bases, with 9 bases left between them. The CDR3 is 12 amino acids. The germline V gene encodes CDR1 SQVTM and CDR2 ANQGSEA. The CDR3 DNA reads as TGCAGCGTTGGGGAGGGATACACTGAAGCTTTCTTT. Encoded protein: CSVGEGYTEAFF. Combining the CDR3 with reference TRBV29-1 and TRBJ1-1 gives the whole variable domain SAVISQKPSRDICQRGTSLTIQCQVDSQVTMMFWYRQQPGQSLTLIATANQGSEATYESGFVIDKFPISRPNLTFSTLTVSNMSPEDSSIYLCSVGEGYTEAFFGQGTRLTVV.

V is TRBV12-3 or TRBV12-4 and J is TRBJ2-2, with unresolved D. The V end was cut by 7 bases, the J end by 6 bases, with 18 bases between. This CDR3 comprises 15 residues. CDR3 sequence: CASTHPLGISGELFF. CDR3 sequence (DNA): TGTGCCAGCACCCACCCCTTGGGGATATCCGGGGAGCTGTTTTTT.

V and J are TRBV7-2 and TRBJ2-1; weak D call: TRBD2 (5 bases). Looked up from germline, CDR1 is SGHTA and CDR2 is FQGNSA. The V end lost 1 base, the J end lost 8 bases, and 9 bases lay between the germline ends. This CDR3 has 13 amino acids. The CDR3 loop reads CASSLDTDYEQFF. CDR3 coding DNA: TGTGCCAGCAGCTTAGACACGGACTATGAGCAGTTCTTC.

As regards this clonotype: Given a much more abundant clone one base away, this may be a read error. The chain combines TRBV12-3 or TRBV12-4 with TRBJ2-5; D might be TRBD1 or TRBD2, each matching 6 bases. CDR3 size: 12 residues. This CDR3 reads CAGSLFNGGLYF. In nucleotides, the CDR3 is TGTGCCGGCAGTTTATTCAACGGGGGCCTTTACTTC.